This T cell receptor (beta chain) was sequenced for a study of cytomegalovirus exposure and HLA in healthy donors. The PCR used 60 Vbeta and 13 Jbeta primers. Measured with immunoSEQ multiplex PCR; TCRdb has only the in-frame clones, and not every one. This listing includes approximately 120,000 clones. Broader study findings: For TCR beta chains, V- and J-gene trimming was later linked to a missense DCLRE1C variant. The likely explanation for a cluster of highly shared sequence variants was sequencing artifact. Several of the most significant clusters appeared linked to common viral pathogens, based on a later analysis.

Turning to this clone: Its matching antigen is unknown.

The V gene's germline CDR1 is GTSNPN and CDR2 SVGIG (reference sequence). V was cut by 3 bases and J by 6 bases, with 20 bases left in between. The CDR3 spans 15 residues. The source of this sequence is a man aged 40-49 years in good health and CMV-seronegative. Input material: PBMCs. The chain has TRBV30 and TRBJ1-2; D call uncertain. CDR3 in amino acids: CAWSSRSAEGHGYTF. CDR3 bases: TGTGCCTGGAGCTCAAGGTCGGCTGAGGGCCATGGCTACACCTTC.